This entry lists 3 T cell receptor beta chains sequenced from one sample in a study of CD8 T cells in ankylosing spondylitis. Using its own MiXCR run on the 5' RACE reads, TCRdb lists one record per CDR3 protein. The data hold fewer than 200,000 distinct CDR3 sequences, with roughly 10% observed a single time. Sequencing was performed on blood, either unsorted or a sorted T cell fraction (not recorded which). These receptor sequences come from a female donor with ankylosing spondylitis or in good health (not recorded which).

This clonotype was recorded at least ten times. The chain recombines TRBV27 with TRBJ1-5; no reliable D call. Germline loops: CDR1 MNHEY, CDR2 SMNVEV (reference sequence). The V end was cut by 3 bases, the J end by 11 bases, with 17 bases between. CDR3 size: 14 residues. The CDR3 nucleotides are TGTGCCAGCAGTTTGGTAGGCGCCTGGTCGGCCCAGCATTTT. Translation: CASSLVGAWSAQHF.

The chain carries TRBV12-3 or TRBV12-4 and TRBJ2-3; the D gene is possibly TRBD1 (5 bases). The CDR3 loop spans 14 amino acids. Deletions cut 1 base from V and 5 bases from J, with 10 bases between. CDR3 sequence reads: CASSLGGEGDTQYF. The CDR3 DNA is TGTGCCAGCAGTTTAGGGGGCGAAGGAGATACGCAGTATTTT.

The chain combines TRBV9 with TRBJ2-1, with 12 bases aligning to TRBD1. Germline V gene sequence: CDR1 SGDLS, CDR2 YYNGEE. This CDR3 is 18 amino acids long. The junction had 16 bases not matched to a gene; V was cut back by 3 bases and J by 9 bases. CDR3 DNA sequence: TGTGCCAGCAGCGCTCCCGGGACAGGGGGCCGGGTTAAGGGTGAGCAGTTCTTC. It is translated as CASSAPGTGGRVKGEQFF.